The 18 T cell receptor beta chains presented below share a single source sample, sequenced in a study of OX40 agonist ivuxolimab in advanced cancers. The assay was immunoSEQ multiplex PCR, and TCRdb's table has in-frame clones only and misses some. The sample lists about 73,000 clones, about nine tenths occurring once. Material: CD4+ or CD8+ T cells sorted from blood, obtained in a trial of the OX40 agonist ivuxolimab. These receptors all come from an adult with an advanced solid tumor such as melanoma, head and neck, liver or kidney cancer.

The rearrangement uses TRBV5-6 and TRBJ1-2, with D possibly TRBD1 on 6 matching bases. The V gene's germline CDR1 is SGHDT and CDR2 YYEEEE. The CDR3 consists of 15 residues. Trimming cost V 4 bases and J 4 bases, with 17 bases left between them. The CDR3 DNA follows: TGTGCCAGCAGCACGTGGGGGGCCAGGACCTATGGCTACACCTTC. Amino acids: CASSTWGARTYGYTF.

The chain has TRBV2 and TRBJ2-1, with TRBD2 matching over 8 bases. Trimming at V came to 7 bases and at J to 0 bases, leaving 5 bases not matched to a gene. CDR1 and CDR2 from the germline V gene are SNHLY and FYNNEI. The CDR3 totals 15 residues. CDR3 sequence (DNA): TGTGCCAGCAACCCTCTAGCGGGCTCCTACAATGAGCAGTTCTTC. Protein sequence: CASNPLAGSYNEQFF.

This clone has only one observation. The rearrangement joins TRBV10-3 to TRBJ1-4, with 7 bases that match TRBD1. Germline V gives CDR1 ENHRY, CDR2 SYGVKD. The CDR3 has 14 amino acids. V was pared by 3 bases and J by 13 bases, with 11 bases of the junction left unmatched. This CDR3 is CAISDTGTAPRLFF. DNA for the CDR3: TGTGCCATCAGTGATACCGGGACAGCTCCTAGACTGTTTTTT.

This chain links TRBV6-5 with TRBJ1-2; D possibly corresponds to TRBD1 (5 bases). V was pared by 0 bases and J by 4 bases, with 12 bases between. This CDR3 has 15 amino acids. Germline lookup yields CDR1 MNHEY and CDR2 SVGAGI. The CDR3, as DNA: TGTGCCAGCAGTTACTCCGGGAGGGGCCCCTATGGCTACACCTTC. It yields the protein CASSYSGRGPYGYTF.

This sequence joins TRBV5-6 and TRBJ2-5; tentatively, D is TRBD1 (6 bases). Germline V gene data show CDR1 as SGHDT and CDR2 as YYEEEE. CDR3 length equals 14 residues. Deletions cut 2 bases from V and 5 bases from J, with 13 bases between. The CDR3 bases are TGTGCCAGCAGCTTTACAGGGTTCGCCGAGACCCAGTACTTC. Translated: CASSFTGFAETQYF.

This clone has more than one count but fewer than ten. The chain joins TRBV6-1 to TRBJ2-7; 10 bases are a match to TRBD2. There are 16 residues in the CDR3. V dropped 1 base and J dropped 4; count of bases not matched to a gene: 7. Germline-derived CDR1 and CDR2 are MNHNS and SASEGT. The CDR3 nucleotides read TGTGCCAGCAGTGAAGGGGGGCTAGCGGGAGAATACGAGCAGTACTTC. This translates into CASSEGGLAGEYEQYF.

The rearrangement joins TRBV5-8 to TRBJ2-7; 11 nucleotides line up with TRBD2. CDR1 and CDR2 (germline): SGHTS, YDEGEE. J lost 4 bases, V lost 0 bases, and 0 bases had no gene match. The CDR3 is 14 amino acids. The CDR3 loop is CASSLASGRYEQYF. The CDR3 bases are TGTGCCAGCAGCTTGGCTAGCGGGAGGTACGAGCAGTACTTC.

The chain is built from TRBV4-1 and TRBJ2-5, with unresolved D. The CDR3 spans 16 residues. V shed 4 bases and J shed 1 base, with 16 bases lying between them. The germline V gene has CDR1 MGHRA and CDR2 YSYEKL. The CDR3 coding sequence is TGCGCCAGCAGCCTTGGCCGGTGGCAAAGCCAAGAGACCCAGTACTTC. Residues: CASSLGRWQSQETQYF.

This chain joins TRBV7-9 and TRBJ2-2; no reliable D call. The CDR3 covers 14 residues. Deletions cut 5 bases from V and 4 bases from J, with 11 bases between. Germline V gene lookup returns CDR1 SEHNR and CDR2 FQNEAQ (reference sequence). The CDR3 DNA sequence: TGTGCCAGCAGCACACCCTCGGTCACCGGGGAGCTGTTTTTT. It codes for CASSTPSVTGELFF.

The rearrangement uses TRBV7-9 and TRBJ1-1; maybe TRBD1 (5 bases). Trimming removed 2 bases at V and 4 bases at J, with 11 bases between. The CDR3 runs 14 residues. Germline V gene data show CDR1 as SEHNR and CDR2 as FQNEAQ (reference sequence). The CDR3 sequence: CASSLRPGSTEAFF. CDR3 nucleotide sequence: TGTGCCAGCAGCTTACGCCCAGGGAGCACTGAAGCTTTCTTT.

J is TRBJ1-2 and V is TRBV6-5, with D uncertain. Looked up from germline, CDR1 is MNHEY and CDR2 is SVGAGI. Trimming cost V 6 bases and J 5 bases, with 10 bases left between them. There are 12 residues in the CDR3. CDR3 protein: CASRGLGYGYTF. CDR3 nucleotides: TGTGCCAGCAGAGGCCTAGGGTATGGCTACACCTTC.

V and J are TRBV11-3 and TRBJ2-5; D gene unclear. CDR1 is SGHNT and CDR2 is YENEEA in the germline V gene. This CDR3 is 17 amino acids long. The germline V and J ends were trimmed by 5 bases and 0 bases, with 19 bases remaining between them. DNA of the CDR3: TGTGCCAGCAGCCCATCCCTGGACCACAAGTACCAAGAGACCCAGTACTTC. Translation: CASSPSLDHKYQETQYF.

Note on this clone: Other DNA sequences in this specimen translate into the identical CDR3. The CDR3 region has the DNA TGCGCCAGCAGCTTGGAACTGAGCTTAGCGGGAGTAACCGGGGAGCTGTTTTTT. Its protein product is CASSLELSLAGVTGELFF. This chain joins TRBV5-1 and TRBJ2-2, with TRBD2 matching 9 bases. Germline V gives CDR1 SGHRS, CDR2 YFSETQ. The CDR3 is 18 amino acids. The J segment lost 5 bases and the V segment lost 0 bases, leaving 11 bases of the junction unmatched.

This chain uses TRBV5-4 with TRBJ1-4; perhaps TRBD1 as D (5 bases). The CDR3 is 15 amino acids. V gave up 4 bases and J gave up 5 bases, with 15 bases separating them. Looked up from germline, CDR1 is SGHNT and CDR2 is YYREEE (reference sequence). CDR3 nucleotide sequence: TGTGCCAGCAGCAGCAAGGAGGGGTTGAATGAAAAACTGTTTTTT. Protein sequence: CASSSKEGLNEKLFF.

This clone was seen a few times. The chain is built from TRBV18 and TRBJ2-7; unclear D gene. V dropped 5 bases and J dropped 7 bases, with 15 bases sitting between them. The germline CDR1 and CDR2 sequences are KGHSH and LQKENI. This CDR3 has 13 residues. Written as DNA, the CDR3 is TGTGCCAGCTCAATTGGCGCGTCTGGGGAGCAGTACTTC. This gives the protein CASSIGASGEQYF.

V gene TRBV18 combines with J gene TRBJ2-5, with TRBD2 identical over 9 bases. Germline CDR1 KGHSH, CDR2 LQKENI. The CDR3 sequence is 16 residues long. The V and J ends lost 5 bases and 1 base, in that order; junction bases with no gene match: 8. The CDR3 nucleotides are TGTGCCAGCTCAGTGATACCTAGCGGGACCCAAGAGACCCAGTACTTC. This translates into CASSVIPSGTQETQYF.

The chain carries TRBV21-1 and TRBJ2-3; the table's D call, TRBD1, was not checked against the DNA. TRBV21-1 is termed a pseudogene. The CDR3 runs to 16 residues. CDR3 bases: TGTGCCAGCAGACCCGGACAGGGGGCGGTCACAGATACGCAGTATTTT. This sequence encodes CASRPGQGAVTDTQYF.

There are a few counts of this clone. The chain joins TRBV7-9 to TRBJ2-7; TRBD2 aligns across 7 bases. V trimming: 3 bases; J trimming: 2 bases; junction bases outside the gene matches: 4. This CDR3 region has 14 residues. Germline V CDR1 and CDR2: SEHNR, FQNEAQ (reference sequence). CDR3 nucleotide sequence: TGTGCCAGCAGCTTCCAAGCGGGGCCCTACGAGCAGTACTTC. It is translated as CASSFQAGPYEQYF.